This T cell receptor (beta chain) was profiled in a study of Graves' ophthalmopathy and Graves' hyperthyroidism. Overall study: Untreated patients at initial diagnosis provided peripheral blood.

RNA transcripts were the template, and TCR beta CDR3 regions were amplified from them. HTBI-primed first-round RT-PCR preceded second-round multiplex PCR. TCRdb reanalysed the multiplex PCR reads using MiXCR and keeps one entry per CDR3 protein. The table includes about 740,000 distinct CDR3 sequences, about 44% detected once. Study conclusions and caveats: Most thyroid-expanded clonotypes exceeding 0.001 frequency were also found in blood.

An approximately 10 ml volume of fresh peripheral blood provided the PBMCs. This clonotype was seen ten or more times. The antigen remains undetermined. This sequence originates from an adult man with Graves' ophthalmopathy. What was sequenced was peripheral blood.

The CDR3 reads CSAYGLGWTEAFF. The CDR3 region has the DNA TGCAGTGCCTACGGTCTGGGTTGGACTGAAGCTTTCTTT. The chain couples TRBV20-1 to TRBJ1-1; D is uncertain. CDR1 and CDR2 from the germline V gene are DFQATT and SNEGSKA (reference sequence). This CDR3 has 13 amino acids. V dropped 6 bases and J dropped 5 bases, with 16 bases sitting between them.